This note documents a single T cell receptor (beta chain) sequence. The antigen is undetermined. V was clipped by 8 bases and J by 4 bases, with 21 bases between them. Germline V gene data show CDR1 as LNHDA and CDR2 as SQIVND (reference sequence). The CDR3 totals 15 residues. Sequenced by immunoSEQ multiplex PCR; TCRdb stores in-frame clones only, minus some. This table has about 180,000 clones, roughly nine tenths appearing once. This specimen comes from a study of Ad26.COV2.S vaccination and SARS-CoV-2 variants. Whole-study findings and limits: Overall T cell responses may have been underestimated by the analyses of TCR breadth and depth. Reportedly, spike-specific CD8+ and CD4+ T cell responses achieved substantial breadth once vaccination had taken place. Vaccinees and placebo recipients showed similar non-spike TCR breadth.

The rearrangement uses TRBV19 and TRBJ2-7; D is perhaps TRBD2 (7 bases). This clonotype was sampled from a human donor who had recovered from COVID-19. The sample here was peripheral blood, taken after recovery from COVID-19. The CDR3 loop is CASGPRGGTLYEQYF. The CDR3 nucleotides are TGTGCCAGTGGGCCAAGGGGGGGAACGCTTTACGAGCAGTACTTC.